This T cell receptor beta chain was sequenced for a study of T cell responses to AZD1222 COVID-19 vaccine. A note on this clone: Its antigen is as yet unknown. Mismatch with germline at one junction end may stem from a read error.

Here immunoSEQ multiplex PCR was the method, and the copy in TCRdb shows in-frame clones only, minus some. The sample shows approximately 150,000 clones, about 90% of them seen only once. In germline, CDR1 is MDHEN, CDR2 SYDVKM. CDR3 size: 19 residues. Study-wide points: Seropositive status at baseline applied to only a handful of AZD1222 recipients. Repertoires in all cases were sampled only once the peak T cell response had passed. After two AZD1222 doses, spike-specific TCR breadth and depth rose versus day 0.

The starting material was peripheral blood, obtained on day 0 of AZD1222 vaccination. This TCR derives from an adult in good health. The chain employs TRBV28 and TRBJ1-6, with a possible D match to TRBD1 (6 bases). CDR3: CASRLFMDQGLSYNSPLHF. CDR3 nucleotides: TGTGCCAGCCGTTTGTTTATGGATCAGGGGTTGTCCTATAATTCACCCCTCCACTTT.